This T cell receptor (beta chain) was profiled in a study of tumor-infiltrating lymphocytes in primary liver carcinoma. The germline V gene has CDR1 LNHDA and CDR2 SQIVND (reference sequence). With V trimmed by 8 bases and J by 11 bases, 13 bases remained unmatched. The CDR3 totals 13 residues. From approximately 500 ng total RNA, TCR beta cDNA was generated with a primer in the constant region. Investigators got TCR beta libraries out of three nested multiplex PCR rounds, done with slightly modified ARM-PCR. PCR rounds one and two used TRBV1-TRBV30 forward primers with a C-beta reverse primer for roughly 9 cycles each. One entry per CDR3 protein, called by TCRdb with MiXCR from the multiplex PCR reads. The profile shows 50,000 or so distinct CDR3 sequences, around 77% of them singletons. Extraction of RNA together with DNA used 20-30 mg of unsorted bulk tissue.

The chain recombines TRBV19 with TRBJ1-1; TRBD1 matches at 8 bases. Sequenced material: liver tumor tissue from sampling region 5. The subset was: tumor region T5, tumor centre. The clonotype originates from a man aged 35-49 years with primary liver carcinoma and hepatitis B virus infection. CDR3 protein: CASQGATLNEAFF. The CDR3 DNA sequence: TGTGCCAGTCAGGGGGCCACTTTGAATGAGGCTTTCTTT.